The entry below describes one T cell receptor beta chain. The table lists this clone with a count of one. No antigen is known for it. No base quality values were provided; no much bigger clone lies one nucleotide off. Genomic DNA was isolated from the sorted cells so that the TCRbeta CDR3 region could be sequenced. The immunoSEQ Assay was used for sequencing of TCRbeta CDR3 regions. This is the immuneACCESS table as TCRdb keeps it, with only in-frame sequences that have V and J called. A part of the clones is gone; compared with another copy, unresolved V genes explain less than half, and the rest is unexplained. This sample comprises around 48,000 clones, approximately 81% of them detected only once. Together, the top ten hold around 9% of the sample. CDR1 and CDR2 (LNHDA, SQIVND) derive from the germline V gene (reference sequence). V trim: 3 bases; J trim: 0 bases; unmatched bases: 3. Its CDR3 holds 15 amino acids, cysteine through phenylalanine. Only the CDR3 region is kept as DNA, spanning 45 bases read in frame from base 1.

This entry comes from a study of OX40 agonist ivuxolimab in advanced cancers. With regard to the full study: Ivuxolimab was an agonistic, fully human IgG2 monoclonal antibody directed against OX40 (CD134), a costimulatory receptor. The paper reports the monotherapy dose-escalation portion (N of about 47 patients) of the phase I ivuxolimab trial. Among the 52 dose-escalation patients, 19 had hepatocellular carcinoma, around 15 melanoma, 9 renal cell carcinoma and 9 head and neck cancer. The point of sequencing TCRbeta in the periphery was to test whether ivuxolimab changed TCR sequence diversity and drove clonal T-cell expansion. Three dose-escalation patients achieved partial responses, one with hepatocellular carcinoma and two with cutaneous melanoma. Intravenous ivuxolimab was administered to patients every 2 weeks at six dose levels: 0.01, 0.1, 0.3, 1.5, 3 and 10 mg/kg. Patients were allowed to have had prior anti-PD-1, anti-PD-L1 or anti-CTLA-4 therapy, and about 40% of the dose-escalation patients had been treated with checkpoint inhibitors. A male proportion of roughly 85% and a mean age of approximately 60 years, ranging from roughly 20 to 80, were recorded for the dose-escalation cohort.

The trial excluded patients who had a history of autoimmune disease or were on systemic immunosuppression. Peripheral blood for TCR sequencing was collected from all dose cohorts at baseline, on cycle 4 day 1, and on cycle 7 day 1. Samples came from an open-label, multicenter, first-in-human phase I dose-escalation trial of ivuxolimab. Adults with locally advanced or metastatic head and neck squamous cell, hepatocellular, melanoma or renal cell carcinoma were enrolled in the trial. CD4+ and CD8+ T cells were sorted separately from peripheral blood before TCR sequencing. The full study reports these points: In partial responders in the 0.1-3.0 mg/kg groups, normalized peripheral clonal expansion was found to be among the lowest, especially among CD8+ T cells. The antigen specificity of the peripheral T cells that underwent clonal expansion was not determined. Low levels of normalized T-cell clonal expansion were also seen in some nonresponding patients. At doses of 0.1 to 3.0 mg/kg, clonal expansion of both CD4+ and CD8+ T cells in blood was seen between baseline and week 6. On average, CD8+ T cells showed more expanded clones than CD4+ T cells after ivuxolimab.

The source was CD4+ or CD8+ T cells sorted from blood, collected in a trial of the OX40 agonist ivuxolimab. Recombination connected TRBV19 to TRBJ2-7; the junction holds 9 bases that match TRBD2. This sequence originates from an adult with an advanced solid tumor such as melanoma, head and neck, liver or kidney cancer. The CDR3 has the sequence CASSIQAGGSYEQYF. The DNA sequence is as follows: TGTGCCAGTAGTATTCAAGCGGGAGGCTCCTACGAGCAGTACTTC.